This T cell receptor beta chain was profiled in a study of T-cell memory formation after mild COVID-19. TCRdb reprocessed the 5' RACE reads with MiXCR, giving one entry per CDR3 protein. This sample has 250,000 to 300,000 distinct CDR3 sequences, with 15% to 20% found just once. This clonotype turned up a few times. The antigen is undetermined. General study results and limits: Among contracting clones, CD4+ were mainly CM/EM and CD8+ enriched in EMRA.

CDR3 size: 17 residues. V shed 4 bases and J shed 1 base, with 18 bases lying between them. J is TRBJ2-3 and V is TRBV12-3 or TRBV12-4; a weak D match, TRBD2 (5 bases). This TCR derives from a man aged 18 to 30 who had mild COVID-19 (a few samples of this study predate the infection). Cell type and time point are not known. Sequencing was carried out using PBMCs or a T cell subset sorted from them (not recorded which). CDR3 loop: CASSSPPGNGRTDTQYF. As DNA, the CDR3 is TGTGCCAGCAGTTCCCCCCCGGGGAACGGCCGCACAGATACGCAGTATTTT.